Listed here are 2 T cell receptor beta chains from one sample, sequenced in a study of PD-1 blockade in classical Hodgkin lymphoma. No patient escaped relapse after autologous stem cell transplantation, and brentuximab vedotin exposure varied. Profiled with immunoSEQ multiplex PCR; TCRdb holds only in-frame clones, not every one. This table has about 110,000 clones, about nine tenths appearing once. Sequencing was performed on peripheral blood mononuclear cells (PBMCs), taken before the second cycle of nivolumab. These receptors originate from a human donor with classical Hodgkin lymphoma.

The chain couples TRBV29-1 to TRBJ2-7; D unclear. The CDR3 covers 14 residues. In germline, CDR1 is SQVTM, CDR2 ANQGSEA. The ends were cut back, 4 bases at V and 0 bases at J, with 13 bases in the middle. CDR3 protein: CSVVRTGSSYEQYF. DNA of the CDR3: TGCAGCGTTGTTAGGACGGGCAGCTCCTACGAGCAGTACTTC.

The CDR3 here is CASSQVDLGFLNTEAFF. The CDR3 DNA is TGCGCCAGCAGCCAAGTCGACCTCGGGTTCCTGAACACTGAAGCTTTCTTT. The gene calls are TRBV4-1 and TRBJ1-1; no reliable D call. The CDR3 spans 17 residues. Trimming took 1 base from V and 0 from J, leaving 15 bases between them. Germline CDR1 is MGHRA and CDR2 is YSYEKL.